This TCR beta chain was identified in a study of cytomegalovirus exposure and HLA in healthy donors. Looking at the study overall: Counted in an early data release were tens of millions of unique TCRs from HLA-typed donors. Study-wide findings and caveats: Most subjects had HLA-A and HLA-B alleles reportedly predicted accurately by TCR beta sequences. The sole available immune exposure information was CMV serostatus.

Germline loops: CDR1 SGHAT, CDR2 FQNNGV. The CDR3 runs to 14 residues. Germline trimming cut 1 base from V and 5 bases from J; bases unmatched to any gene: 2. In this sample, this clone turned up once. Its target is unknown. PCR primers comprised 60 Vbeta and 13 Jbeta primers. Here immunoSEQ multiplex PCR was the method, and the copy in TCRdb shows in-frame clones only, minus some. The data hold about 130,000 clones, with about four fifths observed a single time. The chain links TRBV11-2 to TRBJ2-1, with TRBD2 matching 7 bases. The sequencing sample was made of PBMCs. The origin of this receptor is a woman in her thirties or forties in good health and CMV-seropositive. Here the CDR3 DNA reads TGTGCCAGCAGCTTAGTTCTAGCGGACAATGAGCAGTTCTTC. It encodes CASSLVLADNEQFF.